The next 17 T cell receptor beta chains were all read from a single sample in a study of shared clonotypes between healthy human individuals. The assay was immunoSEQ multiplex PCR, and TCRdb's table has in-frame clones only and misses some. Among about 520,000 clones listed, 70% to 80% were seen once. Sequenced: PBMCs. The receptors derive from a woman between 35 and 50 years old in good health. Some clones in this sample may be carry-over from other donors' samples.

The V gene is TRBV5-4, the J gene TRBJ2-1, with D perhaps matching TRBD2 (7 bases). This CDR3 has 12 residues. Germline V gives CDR1 SGHNT, CDR2 YYREEE (reference sequence). V shed 0 bases and J shed 12 bases, with 10 bases lying between them. The CDR3 region is CASSLVGGGQFF. CDR3 coding DNA: TGTGCCAGCAGCTTGGTGGGAGGGGGGCAGTTCTTC.

This clone has only one observation. The chain joins TRBV7-2 to TRBJ2-6; TRBD2 is a possible D gene (6 bases). The germline gives CDR1 SGHTA, CDR2 FQGNSA. Between the trimmed V and J ends, which lost 2 bases and 2 bases, there was a span of 10 bases. The CDR3 is made up of 16 amino acids. This chain's CDR3 is CASSLSRRAGANVLTF. CDR3 sequence (DNA): TGTGCCAGCAGCTTATCGAGGAGGGCTGGGGCCAACGTCCTGACTTTC.

The chain links TRBV19 to TRBJ2-7; no reliable D call. Looked up from germline, CDR1 is LNHDA and CDR2 is SQIVND (reference sequence). Between the trimmed V and J ends, which lost 3 bases and 5 bases, there was a span of 11 bases. This CDR3 is built from 13 residues. CDR3: CASSMSSSNEQYF. CDR3 DNA: TGTGCCAGTAGTATGTCTTCCAGTAACGAGCAGTACTTC.

The J gene is TRBJ2-1, the V gene TRBV4-2; TRBD2 matches at 12 bases. Germline CDR1 reads LGHNA; CDR2 reads YNFKEQ. The CDR3 contains 16 residues. Trimming removed 0 bases from V and 8 bases from J; junction bases left unmatched: 5. The CDR3 region has the DNA TGTGCCAGCAGCCAAGATTTGACTAGCGGGAGTTATGAGCAGTTCTTC. Amino acid sequence: CASSQDLTSGSYEQFF.

The chain carries TRBV5-1 and TRBJ2-7, with 7 positions matching TRBD1. CDR3 length: 15 amino acids. Germline trimming cut 6 bases from V and 3 bases from J; bases unmatched to any gene: 12. Germline loops: CDR1 SGHRS, CDR2 YFSETQ. CDR3: CASTDPGTALYEQYF. Here the CDR3 DNA reads TGCGCCAGCACTGATCCCGGGACAGCCCTCTACGAGCAGTACTTC. Looking up the rest from reference TRBV5-1 and TRBJ2-7 gives the full variable domain: KAGVTQTPRYLIKTRGQQVTLSCSPISGHRSVSWYQQTPGQGLQFLFEYFSETQRNKGNFPGRFSGRQFSNSRSEMNVSTLELGDSALYLCASTDPGTALYEQYFGPGTRLTVT.

The chain links TRBV4-2 to TRBJ2-5; 12 nucleotides line up with TRBD1. Germline V CDR1 and CDR2: LGHNA, YNFKEQ. The CDR3 runs to 16 residues. Unmatched junction bases numbered 5, after V lost 1 base and J lost 5 bases. The CDR3 bases are TGTGCCAGCAGCCAAGGGGACAGGGGGCGGACGGAGACCCAGTACTTC. Translated, it gives CASSQGDRGRTETQYF.

The chain combines TRBV28 with TRBJ1-3; D perhaps matches TRBD1 (6 bases). CDR1 and CDR2 (germline): MDHEN, SYDVKM. The CDR3 has 14 residues. Trimming removed 6 bases from V and 8 bases from J, with 17 bases in between. CDR3 nucleotides: TGTGCCAGCAGCTCCACAGGGACCGGGGACACCATATATTTT. This translates into CASSSTGTGDTIYF.

This clone was observed once. This chain connects TRBV2 to TRBJ2-1; D might be TRBD1 (6 bases). Per the germline V gene, CDR1 is SNHLY and CDR2 is FYNNEI. Trimming cost V 7 bases and J 3 bases, with 16 bases left between them. The CDR3 covers 15 residues. CDR3 residues: CASTPSTGRYNEQFF. In nucleotides, the CDR3 is TGTGCCAGCACCCCTTCGACAGGACGCTACAATGAGCAGTTCTTC.

The chain recombines TRBV6-6 with TRBJ2-7; TRBD2 might be the D (6 bases). This CDR3 spans 12 amino acids. Germline-derived CDR1 and CDR2 are MNHNY and SVGAGI (reference sequence). The V end lost 5 bases, the J end lost 6 bases, and 11 bases lay between the germline ends. The CDR3 loop is CASSHASAEQYF. CDR3 in DNA: TGTGCCAGCAGTCACGCTAGCGCCGAGCAGTACTTC.

The CDR3 is CASSTPGAATGEQYF. CDR3 DNA sequence: TGTGCCAGCAGCACCCCCGGCGCCGCCACGGGGGAGCAGTACTTC. V usage is TRBV4-2 and J usage is TRBJ2-7, with D perhaps TRBD2 (5 bases). V was pared by 5 bases and J by 7 bases, with 21 bases between. The CDR3 length is 15 residues. CDR1 LGHNA and CDR2 YNFKEQ come from the germline V gene.

The rearrangement joins TRBV4-2 to TRBJ2-1; 7 bases are shared with TRBD2. The CDR3 consists of 12 residues. Unmatched junction bases numbered 1, after V lost 5 bases and J lost 6 bases. Per germline, CDR1 LGHNA and CDR2 YNFKEQ. The CDR3 DNA reads TGTGCCAGCAGCGGACTAGTCAATGAGCAGTTCTTC. The encoded protein is CASSGLVNEQFF.

This chain connects TRBV5-5 to TRBJ1-1, with 8 bases identical to TRBD1. This CDR3 spans 13 amino acids. V was clipped by 4 bases and J by 7 bases; unmatched bases: 6. The germline gives CDR1 SGHKS, CDR2 YYEKEE (reference sequence). CDR3: CASSNPGGGEAFF. The CDR3 DNA reads TGTGCCAGCAGCAATCCAGGGGGCGGTGAAGCTTTCTTT.

The chain is built from TRBV5-1 and TRBJ2-5, with D possibly being TRBD2 (6 bases). The CDR3 has 14 amino acids. In germline, CDR1 is SGHRS, CDR2 YFSETQ. Trimming cost V 4 bases and J 2 bases, with 12 bases left between them. The CDR3, as DNA: TGCGCCAGCAGCGCGGGATCCACTCAAGAGACCCAGTACTTC. It is translated as CASSAGSTQETQYF.

V usage is TRBV30 and J usage is TRBJ2-1, with TRBD1 identical over 7 bases. Germline values: CDR1 GTSNPN, CDR2 SVGIG (reference sequence). This CDR3 region has 14 residues. J gave up 6 bases and V 1 base, and 6 bases lay outside the gene matches. DNA for the CDR3: TGTGCCTGGAGTGGGGAGAAGGGGGCCAATGAGCAGTTCTTC. It yields the protein CAWSGEKGANEQFF.

The gene calls are TRBV5-1 and TRBJ1-2; TRBD1 aligns across 11 bases. The V gene's germline CDR1 is SGHRS and CDR2 YFSETQ. The J segment lost 4 bases and the V segment lost 4 bases, leaving 6 bases of the junction unmatched. The CDR3 is 15 residues long. The CDR3 DNA follows: TGCGCCAGCAGCCCGACCGGGACAGGGGGCTATGGCTACACCTTC. This sequence encodes CASSPTGTGGYGYTF.

V is TRBV19 and J is TRBJ2-1; D perhaps matches TRBD1 (6 bases). The CDR3 is 17 amino acids. The germline CDR1 and CDR2 sequences are LNHDA and SQIVND (reference sequence). The germline V and J ends were trimmed by 7 bases and 1 base, with 20 bases remaining between them. The CDR3 sequence is CASTAMRGSLSYNEQFF. The DNA of the CDR3 is TGTGCCAGTACCGCCATGAGGGGGAGTTTATCCTACAATGAGCAGTTCTTC.

V and J are TRBV11-2 and TRBJ1-2; possibly TRBD1 for D (5 bases). Germline-derived CDR1 and CDR2 are SGHAT and FQNNGV. V shed 6 bases and J shed 12 bases, with 23 bases lying between them. The CDR3 runs 14 residues. CDR3 sequence (DNA): TGTGCCAGCAGTCGAACCGGGACCCCCGGCGGCGACACCTTC. As protein: CASSRTGTPGGDTF.